This T cell receptor (beta chain) was captured by sequencing in a study of blood T cell repertoires in COVID-19. Study at large: T cells, B-cell-depleted T cells, or PBMCs provided the cDNA or gDNA that served as material.

This CDR3 is built from 14 residues. The V segment lost 7 bases and the J segment 7 bases; nucleotides outside the gene matches: 16. Germline CDR1 and CDR2: SQVTM and ANQGSEA. Sequencing was performed with immunoSEQ multiplex PCR; in TCRdb, only in-frame clones are kept and a portion is missing. Of approximately 170,000 clones in the sample, around 82% were seen once. The V gene is TRBV29-1, the J gene TRBJ2-7; 7 bases are shared with TRBD2. The TCR sequence derives from a human donor with acute or convalescent COVID-19. The donor label of this sample is uncertain. Material: peripheral blood. The CDR3 loop reads CSAWEGLGAGEQYF. The CDR3 region has the DNA TGCAGCGCGTGGGAGGGACTTGGGGCTGGGGAGCAGTACTTC.